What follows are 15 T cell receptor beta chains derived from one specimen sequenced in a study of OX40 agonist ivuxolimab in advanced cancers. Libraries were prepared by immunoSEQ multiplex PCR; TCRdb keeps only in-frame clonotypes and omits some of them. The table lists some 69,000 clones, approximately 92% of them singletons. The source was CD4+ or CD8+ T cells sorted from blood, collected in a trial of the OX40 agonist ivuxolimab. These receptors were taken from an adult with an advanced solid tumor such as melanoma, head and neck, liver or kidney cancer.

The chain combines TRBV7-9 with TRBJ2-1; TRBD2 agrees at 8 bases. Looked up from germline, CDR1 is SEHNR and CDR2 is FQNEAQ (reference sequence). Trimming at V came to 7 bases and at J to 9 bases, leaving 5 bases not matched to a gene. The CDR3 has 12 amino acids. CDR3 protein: CASTSAGVEQFF. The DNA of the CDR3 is TGTGCCAGCACCTCAGCGGGGGTTGAGCAGTTCTTC.

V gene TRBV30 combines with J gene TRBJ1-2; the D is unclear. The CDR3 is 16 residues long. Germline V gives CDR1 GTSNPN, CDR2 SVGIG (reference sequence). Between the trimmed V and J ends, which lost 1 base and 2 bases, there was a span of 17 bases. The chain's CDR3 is CAWSGIQKYGNYGYTF. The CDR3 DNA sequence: TGTGCCTGGAGTGGCATCCAAAAATACGGAAACTATGGCTACACCTTC.

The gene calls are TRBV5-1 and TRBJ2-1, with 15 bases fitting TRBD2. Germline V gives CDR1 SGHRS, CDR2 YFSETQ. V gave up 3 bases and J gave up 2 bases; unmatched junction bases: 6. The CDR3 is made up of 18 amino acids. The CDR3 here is CASSSGLAGGGPYNEQFF. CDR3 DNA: TGCGCCAGCAGCTCGGGACTAGCGGGAGGAGGACCCTACAATGAGCAGTTCTTC. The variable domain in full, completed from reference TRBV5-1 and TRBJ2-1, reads KAGVTQTPRYLIKTRGQQVTLSCSPISGHRSVSWYQQTPGQGLQFLFEYFSETQRNKGNFPGRFSGRQFSNSRSEMNVSTLELGDSALYLCASSSGLAGGGPYNEQFFGPGTRLTVL.

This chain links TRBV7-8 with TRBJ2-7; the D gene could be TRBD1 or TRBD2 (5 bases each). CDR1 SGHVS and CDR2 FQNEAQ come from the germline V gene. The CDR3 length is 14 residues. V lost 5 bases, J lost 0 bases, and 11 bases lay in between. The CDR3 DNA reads TGTGCCAGCAGCGGACGGGACGGCTCCTACGAGCAGTACTTC. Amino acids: CASSGRDGSYEQYF.

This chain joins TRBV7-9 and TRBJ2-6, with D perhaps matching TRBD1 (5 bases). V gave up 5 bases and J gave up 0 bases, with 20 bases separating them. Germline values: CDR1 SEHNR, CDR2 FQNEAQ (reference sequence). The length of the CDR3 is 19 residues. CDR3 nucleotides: TGTGCCAGCAGCCTAAGAGGACAAGGATTCAGCTCTGGGGCCAACGTCCTGACTTTC. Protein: CASSLRGQGFSSGANVLTF. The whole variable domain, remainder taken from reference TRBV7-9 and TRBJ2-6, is DTGVSQNPRHKITKRGQNVTFRCDPISEHNRLYWYRQTLGQGPEFLTYFQNEAQLEKSRLLSDRFSAERPKGSFSTLEIQRTEQGDSAMYLCASSLRGQGFSSGANVLTFGAGSRLTVL.

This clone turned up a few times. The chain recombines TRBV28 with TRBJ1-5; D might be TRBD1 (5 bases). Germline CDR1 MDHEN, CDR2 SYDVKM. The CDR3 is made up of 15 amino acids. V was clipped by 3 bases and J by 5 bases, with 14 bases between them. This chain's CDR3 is CASSLGNRRDQPQHF. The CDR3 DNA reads TGTGCCAGCAGTTTGGGGAACAGGAGAGATCAGCCCCAGCATTTT.

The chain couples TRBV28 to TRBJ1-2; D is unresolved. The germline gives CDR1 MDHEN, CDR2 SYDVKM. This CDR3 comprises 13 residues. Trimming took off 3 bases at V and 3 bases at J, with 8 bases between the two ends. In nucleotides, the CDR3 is TGTGCCAGCAGTTTGCGGAGGGACTATGGCTACACCTTC. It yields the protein CASSLRRDYGYTF.

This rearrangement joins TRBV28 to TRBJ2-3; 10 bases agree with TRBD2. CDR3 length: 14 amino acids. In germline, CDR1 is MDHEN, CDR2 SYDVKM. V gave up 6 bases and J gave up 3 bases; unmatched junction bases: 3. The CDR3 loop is CASRSAGGTDTQYF. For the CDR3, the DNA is TGTGCCAGCAGGTCAGCGGGGGGGACAGATACGCAGTATTTT.

The CDR3 sequence: CAWNPRQGYEQYF. The CDR3 nucleotides are TGTGCCTGGAACCCTCGACAGGGCTACGAGCAGTACTTC. The chain combines TRBV30 with TRBJ2-7; 7 bases match TRBD1. Per germline, CDR1 GTSNPN and CDR2 SVGIG (reference sequence). The length of the CDR3 is 13 residues. V lost 4 bases to trimming and J lost 3 bases; unmatched junction nucleotides: 6.

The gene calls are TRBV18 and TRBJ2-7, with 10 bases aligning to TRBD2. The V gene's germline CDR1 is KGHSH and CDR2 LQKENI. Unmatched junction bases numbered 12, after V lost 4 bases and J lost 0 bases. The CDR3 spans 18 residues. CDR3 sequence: CASSRDRRLAGSSYEQYF. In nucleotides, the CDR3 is TGTGCCAGCTCACGGGACAGGCGACTAGCGGGTAGCTCCTACGAGCAGTACTTC.

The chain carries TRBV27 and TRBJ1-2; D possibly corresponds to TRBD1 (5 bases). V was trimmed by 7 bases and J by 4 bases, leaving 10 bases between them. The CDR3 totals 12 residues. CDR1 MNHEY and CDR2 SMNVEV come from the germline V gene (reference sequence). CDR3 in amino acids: CASMGQSYGYTF. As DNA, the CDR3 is TGTGCCAGCATGGGGCAGTCCTATGGCTACACCTTC.

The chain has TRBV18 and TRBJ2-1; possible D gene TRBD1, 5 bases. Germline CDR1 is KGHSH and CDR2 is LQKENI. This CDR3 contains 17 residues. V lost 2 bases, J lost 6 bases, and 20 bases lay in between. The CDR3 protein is CASSPSAIGASGNEQFF. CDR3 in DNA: TGTGCCAGCTCACCATCTGCCATTGGGGCGTCTGGCAATGAGCAGTTCTTC.

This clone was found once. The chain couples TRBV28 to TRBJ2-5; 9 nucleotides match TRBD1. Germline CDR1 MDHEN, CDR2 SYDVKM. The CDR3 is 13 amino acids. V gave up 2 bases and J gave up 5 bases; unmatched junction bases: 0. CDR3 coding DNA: TGTGCCAGCAGTTTAGGACAGGGGGAGACCCAGTACTTC. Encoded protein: CASSLGQGETQYF. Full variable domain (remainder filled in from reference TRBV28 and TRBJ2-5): DVKVTQSSRYLVKRTGEKVFLECVQDMDHENMFWYRQDPGLGLRLIYFSYDVKMKEKGDIPEGYSVSREKKERFSLILESASTNQTSMYLCASSLGQGETQYFGPGTRLLVL.

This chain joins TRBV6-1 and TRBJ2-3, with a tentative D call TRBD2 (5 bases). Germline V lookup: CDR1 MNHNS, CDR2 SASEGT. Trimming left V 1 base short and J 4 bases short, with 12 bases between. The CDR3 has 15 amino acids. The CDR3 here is CASSEGGVNADTQYF. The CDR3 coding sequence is TGTGCCAGCAGTGAAGGGGGAGTTAACGCAGATACGCAGTATTTT.

The CDR3 loop is CSVEGVGRYEQYF. CDR3 bases: TGCAGCGTTGAAGGTGTCGGGAGATACGAGCAGTACTTC. The chain employs TRBV29-1 and TRBJ2-7; possible D gene TRBD2, 6 bases. The CDR3 length is 13 residues. The germline CDR1 and CDR2 sequences are SQVTM and ANQGSEA. The V end lost 1 base, the J end lost 4 bases, and 11 bases lay between the germline ends.